Given below is one TCR beta chain in context. CD45RO-negative CD8 cells positively selected for CCR7 made up the naive population, which excluded terminally differentiated effector memory CD45RA+ cells. Sorted-subset replicate PCRs used about 180 ng DNA, approximately 30,000 T cell genomes. Produced via immunoSEQ multiplex PCR; TCRdb's table is partial and in-frame only. Found here are 600,000 or so clones, nearly 98% of them singletons; the top ten hold 0.3%. This specimen belongs to a study of shared clonotypes between healthy human individuals. The sequenced sample was naive CD8+ T cells sorted from blood. The clonotype was recovered from a man aged 25-45 years in good health.

The CDR3 DNA follows: TGTGCCGGGGGACTTCCCGACTACGAGCAGTACTTC. It encodes CAGGLPDYEQYF. This chain joins TRBV6-5 and TRBJ2-7, with D tentatively TRBD2 (6 bases). The CDR3 consists of 12 residues. Deletions cut 11 bases from V and 3 bases from J, with 14 bases between. Per the germline V gene, CDR1 is MNHEY and CDR2 is SVGAGI.